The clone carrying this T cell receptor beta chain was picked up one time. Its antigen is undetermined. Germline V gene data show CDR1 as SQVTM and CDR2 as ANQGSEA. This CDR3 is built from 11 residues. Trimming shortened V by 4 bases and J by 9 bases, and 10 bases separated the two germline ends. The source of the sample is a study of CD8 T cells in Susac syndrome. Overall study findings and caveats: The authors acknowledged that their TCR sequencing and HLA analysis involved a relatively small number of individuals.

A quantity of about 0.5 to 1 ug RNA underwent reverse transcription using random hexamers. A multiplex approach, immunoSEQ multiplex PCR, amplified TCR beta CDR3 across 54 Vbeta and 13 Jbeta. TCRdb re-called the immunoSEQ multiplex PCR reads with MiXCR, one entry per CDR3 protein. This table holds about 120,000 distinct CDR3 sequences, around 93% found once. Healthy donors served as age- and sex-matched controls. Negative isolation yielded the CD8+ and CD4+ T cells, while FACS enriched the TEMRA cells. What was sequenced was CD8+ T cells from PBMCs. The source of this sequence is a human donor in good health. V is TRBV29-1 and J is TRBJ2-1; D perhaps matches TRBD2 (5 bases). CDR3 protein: CSVGLALEQFF. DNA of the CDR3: TGCAGCGTTGGGCTAGCTCTTGAGCAGTTCTTC.